The 9 T cell receptor beta chains presented below share a single source sample, sequenced in a study of neurological immune-mediated disorders. Via MiXCR, TCRdb re-called the 5' RACE reads, giving one row per CDR3 protein. The repertoire has about 62,000 distinct CDR3 sequences, 4% to 6% of them found once; the top ten carry around 3.3%. Sequences were obtained from PBMCs. Receptors were obtained from a woman aged 45 to 65 with multiple sclerosis.

In the case of this clonotype: This CDR3 fails to terminate in the conserved phenylalanine or tryptophan, so it likely reflects a read error. The CDR3 spells CASSPSGLTDTQYI. The CDR3 DNA reads TGTGCCAGCTCACCATCGGGTCTCACAGATACGCAGTATATT. This chain links TRBV18 with TRBJ2-3; D is ambiguous. The germline gives CDR1 KGHSH, CDR2 LQKENI. V was cut by 2 bases and J by 2 bases, with 8 bases left in between. CDR3 length: 14 amino acids.

Ten or more counts support this clonotype. The chain joins TRBV7-2 to TRBJ1-2, with D unclear. The CDR3 is 13 amino acids. Trimming took off 4 bases at V and 8 bases at J, with 14 bases between the two ends. Germline values: CDR1 SGHTA, CDR2 FQGNSA. The chain's CDR3 is CASSSIQSTGYTF. CDR3 nucleotides: TGTGCCAGCAGCTCCATACAGTCTACGGGCTACACCTTC.

This clonotype was found a few times. The chain couples TRBV10-3 to TRBJ1-2; 8 positions match TRBD1. V trimming: 3 bases; J trimming: 4 bases; junction bases outside the gene matches: 4. The CDR3 has 14 residues. The V gene's germline CDR1 is ENHRY and CDR2 SYGVKD. CDR3 DNA: TGTGCCATCAGTGAAGGGACAGGACCCTATGGCTACACCTTC. As protein: CAISEGTGPYGYTF.

This clonotype was seen at least ten times. This rearrangement joins TRBV11-2 to TRBJ2-2; D might be TRBD2 (5 bases). V shed 4 bases and J shed 4 bases, with 13 bases lying between them. The CDR3 is made up of 15 amino acids. Per the germline V gene, CDR1 is SGHAT and CDR2 is FQNNGV. The CDR3 reads CASSSSAGGTGELFF. The CDR3 nucleotides read TGTGCCAGCAGCTCATCCGCAGGAGGCACCGGGGAGCTGTTTTTT.

This clonotype was seen at least ten times. The V call is TRBV5-5, the J call TRBJ2-1, with 7 bases lining up with TRBD2. CDR3 length: 14 amino acids. V was clipped by 0 bases and J by 8 bases; unmatched bases: 5. The germline V gene has CDR1 SGHKS and CDR2 YYEKEE (reference sequence). CDR3 region: CASSLGFRGDEQFF. As DNA, the CDR3 is TGTGCCAGCAGCTTGGGTTTCCGGGGGGATGAGCAGTTCTTC.

This clonotype was counted at least ten times. V usage is TRBV20-1 and J usage is TRBJ1-5; 8 positions match TRBD1. This CDR3 contains 15 residues. CDR1 DFQATT and CDR2 SNEGSKA come from the germline V gene (reference sequence). With V trimmed by 2 bases and J by 0 bases, 3 bases remained unmatched. CDR3 in DNA: TGCAGTGCTAGAAGGGACAGGTTTAGCAATCAGCCCCAGCATTTT. Translation gives CSARRDRFSNQPQHF.

This clonotype appeared many times. This chain connects TRBV12-3 or TRBV12-4 to TRBJ2-5; TRBD2 might be the D (6 bases). The length of the CDR3 is 15 residues. V was shortened by 3 bases and J by 2 bases, with 13 bases between the two germline ends. The CDR3 protein is CASSFGAGRQETQYF. The CDR3 DNA is TGTGCCAGCAGTTTCGGGGCGGGGCGTCAAGAGACCCAGTACTTC.

This clonotype was found a few times. The chain uses TRBV2 and TRBJ2-3; 7 bases agree with TRBD2. The V and J ends lost 2 bases and 11 bases, in that order; junction bases with no gene match: 7. In germline, CDR1 is SNHLY, CDR2 FYNNEI. The CDR3 contains 13 residues. The CDR3 loop reads CASSEIASGMQYF. The CDR3 DNA follows: TGTGCCAGCAGTGAAATAGCTAGCGGTATGCAGTATTTT.

The genes are TRBV7-8 and TRBJ2-3, with D hard to call. CDR1 and CDR2 (germline): SGHVS, FQNEAQ. V lost 6 bases to trimming and J lost 6 bases, with 7 bases between them. CDR3 length equals 11 residues. The CDR3 here is CASRWRDTQYF. DNA of the CDR3: TGTGCCAGCAGATGGCGGGATACGCAGTATTTT.